This T cell receptor beta chain originates from a study of OX40 agonist ivuxolimab in advanced cancers. Study at large: Ivuxolimab, an agonist antibody against OX40 (CD134), was given to patients. General observations from the study: Among the lowest levels of clonal expansion were found in partial responders at 0.1-3.0 mg/kg.

The CDR3 loop spans 13 amino acids. The germline gives CDR1 MNHEY, CDR2 SVGAGI. Trimming removed 1 base at V and 7 bases at J, with 10 bases between. A word on this clone: The antigen remains unidentified.

The data were produced by immunoSEQ multiplex PCR, yet TCRdb's version contains in-frame clones alone and is incomplete. The sample lists some 64,000 clones, about 90% occurring once. Systemic immunosuppression or a history of autoimmune disease excluded patients. Peripheral blood came from all dose cohorts at three timepoints. The material was CD4+ or CD8+ T cells sorted from blood, obtained in a trial of the OX40 agonist ivuxolimab. The sequence came from an adult with an advanced solid tumor such as melanoma, head and neck, liver or kidney cancer. V and J are TRBV6-5 and TRBJ1-1; possibly TRBD1 for D (6 bases). CDR3 region: CASSYLTGDEAFF. The CDR3 DNA follows: TGTGCCAGCAGTTACTTGACAGGAGATGAAGCTTTCTTT.